This TCR beta chain emerged from a study of OX40 agonist ivuxolimab in advanced cancers. Study information: Hepatocellular carcinoma, melanoma, renal cell or head and neck cancer affected the dose-escalation patients. Study conclusions and caveats: Antigen specificity was not determined for the expanded peripheral T cells. Clonal expansion among partial responders at 0.1-3.0 mg/kg ranked near the lowest. Average numbers of expanded clones were greater in CD8+ T cells than in CD4+.

With respect to this clone: Its antigen is unknown.

The method was immunoSEQ multiplex PCR; TCRdb's version includes in-frame clones alone and lacks a portion of them. The repertoire holds some 83,000 clones, with 86% as singletons. Between the trimmed V and J ends, which lost 10 bases and 5 bases, there was a span of 17 bases. CDR1 is MNHNS, CDR2 SASEGT, per germline. The CDR3 consists of 13 residues. This sequence joins TRBV6-1 and TRBJ1-2, with a weak D call TRBD1 (5 bases). This specimen was CD4+ or CD8+ T cells sorted from blood, taken in a trial of the OX40 agonist ivuxolimab. The clonotype comes from an adult with an advanced solid tumor such as melanoma, head and neck, liver or kidney cancer. The CDR3 region has the DNA TGTGCCAACGCACCGGAGCGGGGGTATGGCTACACCTTC. This sequence encodes CANAPERGYGYTF.